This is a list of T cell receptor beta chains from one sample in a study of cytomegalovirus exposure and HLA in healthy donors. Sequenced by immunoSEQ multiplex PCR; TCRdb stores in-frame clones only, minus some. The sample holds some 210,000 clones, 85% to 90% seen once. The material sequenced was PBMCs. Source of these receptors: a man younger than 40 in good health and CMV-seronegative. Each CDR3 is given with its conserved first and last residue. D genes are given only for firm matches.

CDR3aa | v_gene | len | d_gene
CASSSGLAGPHNEQFF | TRBV7-9 | 16 | TRBD2
CASSESLGSSYEQYF | TRBV10-1 | 15 | -
CASSLVGFRGGSYNSPLHF | TRBV7-2 | 19 | -
CATSRDGAAFYGYTF | TRBV15 | 15 | -
CASSVGDRDYNEQFF | TRBV9 | 15 | TRBD1
CASSGTGELFF | TRBV6-5 | 11 | -
CASRRTSPTDTQYF | TRBV28 | 14 | TRBD2
CASSPTGVGDTGELFF | TRBV28 | 16 | TRBD1
CASSLPGSDTQYF | TRBV28 | 13 | -
CASWGDRGRLSYTF | TRBV6-1 | 14 | TRBD1
CASSQGGALDTDTQYF | TRBV14 | 16 | -
CASSPPTTRNNEQFF | TRBV18 | 15 | -
CASGTSGHNEQFF | TRBV19 | 13 | TRBD2
CSSSYASYNYGNTIYF | TRBV7-9 | 16 | -
CASSRQGGSYEQYF | TRBV28 | 14 | TRBD1
CADLSTGGYTF | TRBV11-2 | 11 | -
CASSKGQGFTEAFF | TRBV27 | 14 | TRBD1